The entry below gives a single TCR beta chain sequence along with its context. The antigen remains unidentified. The data belong to a study of cytomegalovirus exposure and HLA in healthy donors. The assay was immunoSEQ multiplex PCR, and TCRdb's table has in-frame clones only and misses some. Here the sample spans 95,000 to 120,000 clones, 95% being singletons. Broader study findings: Specificity for CMV antigens was confirmed in vitro for three of the CMV-associated chains. As was reported, the classifier diagnosed cytomegalovirus status with high specificity and sensitivity. The authors enumerated roughly 160 TCR beta chains as linked to cytomegalovirus.

These donors were members of the roughly 120-subject validation cohort, a group separate from the approximately 640-subject first cohort. The CDR3 is 13 amino acids. With 4 bases removed from V and 5 bases from J, the gap between germline ends came to 10 bases. Germline V gives CDR1 ENHRY, CDR2 SYGVKD. Sequenced: PBMCs. This chain uses TRBV10-3 with TRBJ2-3, with a weak D call TRBD2 (5 bases). This clonotype originated in a woman aged 18-35 years in good health and CMV-seronegative. As DNA, the CDR3 is TGTGCCATCAGTGGAACTAGAGGAGATACGCAGTATTTT. It encodes CAISGTRGDTQYF.